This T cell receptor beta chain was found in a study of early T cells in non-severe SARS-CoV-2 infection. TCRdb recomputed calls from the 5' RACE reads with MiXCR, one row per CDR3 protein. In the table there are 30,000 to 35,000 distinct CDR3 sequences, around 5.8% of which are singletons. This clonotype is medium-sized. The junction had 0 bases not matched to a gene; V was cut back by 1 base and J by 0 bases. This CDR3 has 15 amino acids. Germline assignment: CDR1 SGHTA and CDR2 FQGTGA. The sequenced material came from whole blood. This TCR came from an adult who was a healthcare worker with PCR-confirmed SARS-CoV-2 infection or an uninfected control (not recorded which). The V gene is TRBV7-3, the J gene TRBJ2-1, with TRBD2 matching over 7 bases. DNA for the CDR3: TGTGCCAGCAGCTTAAGCGGGAGCTCCTACAATGAGCAGTTCTTC. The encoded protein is CASSLSGSSYNEQFF.